This T cell receptor (beta chain) comes out of a study of blood T cell repertoires in COVID-19. TCRdb keeps only in-frame clones here, not all; method: immunoSEQ multiplex PCR. The table shows roughly 400,000 clones, with roughly nine tenths occurring only once. The CDR3 consists of 13 residues. Germline assignment: CDR1 GTSNPN and CDR2 SVGIG (reference sequence). V lost 2 bases, J lost 1 base, and 8 bases lay in between. The study recruited people aged 18 to 89 years across under 25 US areas. Shortly before study entry, within 2 weeks, exposed participants had met a COVID-19 case. The chain is built from TRBV30 and TRBJ1-1; D gene unclear. The sequence was collected from a woman aged 40 to 55 who had been exposed to COVID-19. Sequenced: PBMCs or T cells enriched from blood (not recorded which). The CDR3 region is CAWSPAGNTEAFF. In nucleotides, the CDR3 is TGTGCCTGGAGTCCCGCAGGGAACACTGAAGCTTTCTTT.